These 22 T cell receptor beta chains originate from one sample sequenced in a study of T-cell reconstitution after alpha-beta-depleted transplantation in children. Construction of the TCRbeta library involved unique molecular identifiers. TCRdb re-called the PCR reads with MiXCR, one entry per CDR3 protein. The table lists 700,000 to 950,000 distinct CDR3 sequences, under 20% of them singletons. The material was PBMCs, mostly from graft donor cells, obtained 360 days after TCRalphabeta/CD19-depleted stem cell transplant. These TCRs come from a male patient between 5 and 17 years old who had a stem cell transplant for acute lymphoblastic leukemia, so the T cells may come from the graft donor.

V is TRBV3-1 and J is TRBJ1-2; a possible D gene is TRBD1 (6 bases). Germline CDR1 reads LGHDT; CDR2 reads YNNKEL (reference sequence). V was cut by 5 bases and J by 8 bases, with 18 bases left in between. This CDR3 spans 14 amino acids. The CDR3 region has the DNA TGTGCCAGCAGCTACTGGGACACCGCTAAAGGCTACACCTTC. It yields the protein CASSYWDTAKGYTF.

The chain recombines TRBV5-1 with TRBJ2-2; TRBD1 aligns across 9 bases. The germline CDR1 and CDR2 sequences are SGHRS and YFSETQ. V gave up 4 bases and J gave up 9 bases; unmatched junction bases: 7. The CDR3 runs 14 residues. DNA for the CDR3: TGCGCCAGCAGCCCGGGGACAGGGCAAAGGGAGCTGTTTTTT. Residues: CASSPGTGQRELFF.

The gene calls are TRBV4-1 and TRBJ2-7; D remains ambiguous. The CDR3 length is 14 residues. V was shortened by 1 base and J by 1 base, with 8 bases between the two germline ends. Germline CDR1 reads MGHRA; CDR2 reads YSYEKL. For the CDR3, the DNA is TGCGCCAGCAGCCAAGTCTCCCGATCCTACGAGCAGTACTTC. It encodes CASSQVSRSYEQYF.

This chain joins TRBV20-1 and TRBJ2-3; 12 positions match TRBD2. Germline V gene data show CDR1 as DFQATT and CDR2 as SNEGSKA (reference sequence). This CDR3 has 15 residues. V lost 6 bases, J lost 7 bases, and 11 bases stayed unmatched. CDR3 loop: CSAVPASGRGHTQYF. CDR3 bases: TGCAGTGCCGTCCCTGCTAGCGGGAGGGGACATACGCAGTATTTT.

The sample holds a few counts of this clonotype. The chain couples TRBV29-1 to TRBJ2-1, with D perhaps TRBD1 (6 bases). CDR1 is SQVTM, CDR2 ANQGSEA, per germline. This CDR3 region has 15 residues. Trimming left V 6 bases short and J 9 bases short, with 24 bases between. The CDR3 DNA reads TGCAGCGTCCTCCGGGGACAAAGGGAGTCCGCTGAGCAGTTCTTC. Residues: CSVLRGQRESAEQFF.

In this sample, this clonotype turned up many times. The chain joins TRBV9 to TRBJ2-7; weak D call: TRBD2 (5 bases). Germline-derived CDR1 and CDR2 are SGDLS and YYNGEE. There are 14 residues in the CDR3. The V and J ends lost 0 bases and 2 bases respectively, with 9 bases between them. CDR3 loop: CASSVEGVAYEQYF. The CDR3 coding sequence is TGTGCCAGCAGCGTAGAGGGAGTAGCCTACGAGCAGTACTTC.

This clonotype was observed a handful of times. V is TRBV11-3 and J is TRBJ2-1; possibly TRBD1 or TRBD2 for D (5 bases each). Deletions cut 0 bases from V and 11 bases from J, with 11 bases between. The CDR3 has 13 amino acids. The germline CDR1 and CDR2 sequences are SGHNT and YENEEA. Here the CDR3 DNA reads TGTGCCAGCAGCTTAGAGGAGGACACGAAGCAGTTCTTC. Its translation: CASSLEEDTKQFF.

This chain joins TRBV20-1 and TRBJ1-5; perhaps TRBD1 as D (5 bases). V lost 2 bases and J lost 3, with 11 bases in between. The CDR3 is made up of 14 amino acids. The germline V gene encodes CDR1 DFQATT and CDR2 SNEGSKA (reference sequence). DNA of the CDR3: TGCAGTGCTAGAAGAACAGGACTCAATCAGCCCCAGCATTTT. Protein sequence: CSARRTGLNQPQHF.

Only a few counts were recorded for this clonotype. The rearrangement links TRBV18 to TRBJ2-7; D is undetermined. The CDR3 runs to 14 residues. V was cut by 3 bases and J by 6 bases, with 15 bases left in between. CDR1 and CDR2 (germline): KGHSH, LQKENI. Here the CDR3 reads CASSPPAGRAEQYF. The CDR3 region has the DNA TGTGCCAGCTCACCGCCGGCAGGTCGGGCCGAGCAGTACTTC.

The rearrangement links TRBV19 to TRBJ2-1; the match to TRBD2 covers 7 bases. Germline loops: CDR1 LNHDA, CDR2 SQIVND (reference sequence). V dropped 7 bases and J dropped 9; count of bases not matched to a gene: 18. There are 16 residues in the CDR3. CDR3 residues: CASTMGGGPPVGEQFF. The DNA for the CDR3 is TGTGCCAGTACCATGGGGGGAGGGCCTCCGGTGGGTGAGCAGTTCTTC.

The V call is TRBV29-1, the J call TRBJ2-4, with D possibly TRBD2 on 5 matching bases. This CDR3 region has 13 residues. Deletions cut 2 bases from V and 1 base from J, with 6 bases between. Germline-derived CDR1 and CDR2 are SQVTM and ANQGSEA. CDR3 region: CSVESGAKNIQYF. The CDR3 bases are TGCAGCGTTGAATCGGGGGCCAAAAACATTCAGTACTTC.

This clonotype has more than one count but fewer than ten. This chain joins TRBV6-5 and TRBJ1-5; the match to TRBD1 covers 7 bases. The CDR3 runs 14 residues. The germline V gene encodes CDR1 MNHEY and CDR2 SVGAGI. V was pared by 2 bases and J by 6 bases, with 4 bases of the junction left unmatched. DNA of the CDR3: TGTGCCAGCAGTTACGGCAGGGGGGCTCAGCCCCAGCATTTT. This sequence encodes CASSYGRGAQPQHF.

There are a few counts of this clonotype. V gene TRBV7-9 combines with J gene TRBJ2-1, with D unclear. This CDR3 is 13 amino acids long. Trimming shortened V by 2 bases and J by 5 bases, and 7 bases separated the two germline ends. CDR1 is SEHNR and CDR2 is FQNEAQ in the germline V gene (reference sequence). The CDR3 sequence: CASSLSLDNEQFF. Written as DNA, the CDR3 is TGTGCCAGCAGCTTAAGCCTTGACAATGAGCAGTTCTTC.

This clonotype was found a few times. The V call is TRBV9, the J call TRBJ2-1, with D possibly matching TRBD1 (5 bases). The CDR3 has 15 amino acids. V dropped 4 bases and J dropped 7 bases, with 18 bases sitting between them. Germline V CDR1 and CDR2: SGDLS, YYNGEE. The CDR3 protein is CASSPGQRAGNEQFF. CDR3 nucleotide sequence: TGTGCCAGCAGCCCAGGACAACGGGCAGGAAATGAGCAGTTCTTC.

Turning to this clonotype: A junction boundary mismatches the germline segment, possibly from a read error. CDR3: CACSFRKSTSGNTGELFF. In DNA, the CDR3 is TGTGCCTGCAGTTTCAGGAAATCGACTAGCGGAAACACCGGGGAGCTGTTTTTT. The gene calls are TRBV12-3 or TRBV12-4 and TRBJ2-2, with 9 bases matching TRBD2. The CDR3 spans 18 residues.

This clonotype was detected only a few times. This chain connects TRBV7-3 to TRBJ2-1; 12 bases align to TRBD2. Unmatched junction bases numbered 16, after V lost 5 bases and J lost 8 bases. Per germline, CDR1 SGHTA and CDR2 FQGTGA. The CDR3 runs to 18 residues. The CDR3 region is CASSAPPSGRASGHEQFF. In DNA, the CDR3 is TGTGCCAGCAGCGCTCCCCCTAGCGGGAGGGCCTCGGGACATGAGCAGTTCTTC.

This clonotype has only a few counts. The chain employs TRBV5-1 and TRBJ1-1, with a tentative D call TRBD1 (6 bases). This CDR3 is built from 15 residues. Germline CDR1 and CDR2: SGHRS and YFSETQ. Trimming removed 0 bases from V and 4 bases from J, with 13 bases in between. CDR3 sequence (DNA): TGCGCCAGCAGCTTGGAAGGCACAGGGCTCACTGAAGCTTTCTTT. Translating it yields CASSLEGTGLTEAFF. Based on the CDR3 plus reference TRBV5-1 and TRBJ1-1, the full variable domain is KAGVTQTPRYLIKTRGQQVTLSCSPISGHRSVSWYQQTPGQGLQFLFEYFSETQRNKGNFPGRFSGRQFSNSRSEMNVSTLELGDSALYLCASSLEGTGLTEAFFGQGTRLTVV.

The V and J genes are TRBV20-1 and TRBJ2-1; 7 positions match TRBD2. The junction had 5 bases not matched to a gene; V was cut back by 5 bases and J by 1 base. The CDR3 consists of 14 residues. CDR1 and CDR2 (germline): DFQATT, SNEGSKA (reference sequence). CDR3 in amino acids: CSASWRGSYNEQFF. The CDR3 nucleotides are TGCAGTGCTTCGTGGCGGGGGTCCTACAATGAGCAGTTCTTC.

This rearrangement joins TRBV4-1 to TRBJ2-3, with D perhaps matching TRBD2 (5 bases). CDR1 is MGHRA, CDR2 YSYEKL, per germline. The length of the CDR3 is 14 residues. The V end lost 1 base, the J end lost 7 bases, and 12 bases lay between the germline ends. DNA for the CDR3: TGCGCCAGCAGCCAAGGGGTGGGAGTCTATACGCAGTATTTT. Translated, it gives CASSQGVGVYTQYF.

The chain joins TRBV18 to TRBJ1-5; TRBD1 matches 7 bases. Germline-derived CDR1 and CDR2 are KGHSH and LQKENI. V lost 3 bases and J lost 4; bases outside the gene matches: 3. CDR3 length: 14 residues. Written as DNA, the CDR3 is TGTGCCAGCTCACCGCAGACAGGGAATCAGCCCCAGCATTTT. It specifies CASSPQTGNQPQHF.

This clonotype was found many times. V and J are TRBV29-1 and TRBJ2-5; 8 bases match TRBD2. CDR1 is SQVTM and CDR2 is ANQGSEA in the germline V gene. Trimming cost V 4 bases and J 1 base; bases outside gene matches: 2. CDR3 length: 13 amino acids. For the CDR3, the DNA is TGCAGCGTTGGGACTAGCCCCCAAGAGACCCAGTACTTC. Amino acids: CSVGTSPQETQYF.

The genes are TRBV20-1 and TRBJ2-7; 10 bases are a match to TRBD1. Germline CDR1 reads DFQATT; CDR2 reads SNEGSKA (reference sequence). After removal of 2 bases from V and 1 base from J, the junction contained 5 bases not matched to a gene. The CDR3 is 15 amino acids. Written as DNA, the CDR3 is TGCAGTGCTAGACCCTGGACAGGGGGTTCCTACGAGCAGTACTTC. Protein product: CSARPWTGGSYEQYF.